This passage covers 11 T cell receptor beta chains from one sample sequenced in a study of cytomegalovirus exposure and HLA in healthy donors. A multiplex PCR was run with 60 Vbeta primers and 13 Jbeta primers. Only in-frame clones appear in the TCRdb table, and some are missing; sequencing was by immunoSEQ multiplex PCR. This table has around 100,000 clones, about four fifths appearing once. Sequenced input: PBMCs. These receptors were collected from a woman aged 40 to 49 in good health and CMV-seropositive.

This chain joins TRBV9 and TRBJ2-1; TRBD2 matches at 13 bases. The CDR3 is made up of 15 amino acids. Germline assignment: CDR1 SGDLS and CDR2 YYNGEE. After removal of 4 bases from V and 6 bases from J, the junction contained 4 bases not matched to a gene. DNA of the CDR3: TGTGCCAGCAGCACTAGCGGGAGGGCCCTCAATGAGCAGTTCTTC. Amino acid sequence: CASSTSGRALNEQFF.

This clone was seen ten or more times. The CDR3 DNA sequence: TGTGCCAGCAGCATTCGACAGAGTAATCAGCCCCAGCATTTT. Protein product: CASSIRQSNQPQHF. The chain combines TRBV11-3 with TRBJ1-5; TRBD1 might be the D (5 bases). This CDR3 is 14 amino acids long. V was pared by 5 bases and J by 4 bases, with 12 bases between. The germline gives CDR1 SGHNT, CDR2 YENEEA.

The chain carries TRBV5-1 and TRBJ2-1, with 12 bases identical to TRBD2. Germline CDR1 and CDR2: SGHRS and YFSETQ. Trimming at V came to 3 bases and at J to 4 bases, leaving 5 bases not matched to a gene. This CDR3 has 16 amino acids. As DNA, the CDR3 is TGCGCCAGCAGCTCACTTCTAGCGGGAGGGTACAATGAGCAGTTCTTC. It encodes CASSSLLAGGYNEQFF. The full variable domain, rest sourced from reference TRBV5-1 and TRBJ2-1, is KAGVTQTPRYLIKTRGQQVTLSCSPISGHRSVSWYQQTPGQGLQFLFEYFSETQRNKGNFPGRFSGRQFSNSRSEMNVSTLELGDSALYLCASSSLLAGGYNEQFFGPGTRLTVL.

This clone was counted between two and nine times. The chain uses TRBV30 and TRBJ1-1; unclear D gene. The CDR3 runs to 15 residues. Per the germline V gene, CDR1 is GTSNPN and CDR2 is SVGIG (reference sequence). V dropped 4 bases and J dropped 0 bases, with 15 bases sitting between them. The CDR3 DNA reads TGTGCCTGGATCCCACGGCGGATAGTGAACACTGAAGCTTTCTTT. Its translation is CAWIPRRIVNTEAFF.

The rearrangement joins TRBV11-2 to TRBJ2-7; D perhaps matches TRBD2 (5 bases). The CDR3 runs 14 residues. CDR1 is SGHAT and CDR2 is FQNNGV in the germline V gene. V lost 3 bases, J lost 2 bases, and 11 bases lay in between. The CDR3 DNA reads as TGTGCCAGCAGCTTCCCACCGGGAACCTACGAGCAGTACTTC. This sequence encodes CASSFPPGTYEQYF.

The chain uses TRBV6-6 and TRBJ2-7, with 7 positions matching TRBD2. Germline CDR1 MNHNY, CDR2 SVGAGI (reference sequence). Unmatched junction bases numbered 8, after V lost 4 bases and J lost 2 bases. The CDR3 contains 15 residues. CDR3 sequence: CASSLPPGTTYEQYF. The CDR3 bases are TGTGCCAGCAGTTTGCCTCCCGGGACTACCTACGAGCAGTACTTC.

This clone has a single count. Within the sample, other DNA sequences also encode this same CDR3. The chain joins TRBV9 to TRBJ2-5, with D possibly TRBD1 on 5 matching bases. Germline lookup yields CDR1 SGDLS and CDR2 YYNGEE. V was trimmed by 0 bases and J by 1 base, leaving 7 bases between them. There are 14 residues in the CDR3. CDR3 protein: CASSVGQGQETQYF. CDR3 in DNA: TGTGCCAGCAGCGTAGGTCAGGGCCAAGAGACCCAGTACTTC.

This chain links TRBV18 with TRBJ1-4; no definite D call. CDR3 length: 14 residues. The V end was cut by 6 bases, the J end by 0 bases, with 8 bases between. Germline CDR1 and CDR2: KGHSH and LQKENI. CDR3 DNA: TGTGCCAGCTCGCCCGGGGCAACTAATGAAAAACTGTTTTTT. This sequence encodes CASSPGATNEKLFF.

The CDR3 DNA reads TGTGCCAGCAGTTGGACAGACTACGAGCAGTACTTC. This gives the protein CASSWTDYEQYF. The chain has TRBV28 and TRBJ2-7; possible D gene TRBD1, 6 bases. This CDR3 spans 12 amino acids. The germline gives CDR1 MDHEN, CDR2 SYDVKM. V gave up 4 bases and J gave up 3 bases, with 7 bases separating them.

The chain links TRBV6-5 to TRBJ1-2; 8 nucleotides align to TRBD1. This CDR3 region has 15 residues. The J segment lost 4 bases and the V segment lost 0 bases, leaving 4 bases of the junction unmatched. Germline CDR1 and CDR2: MNHEY and SVGAGI. DNA for the CDR3: TGTGCCAGCAGTTACTCGATCGGACAGGGCTATGGCTACACCTTC. Translation: CASSYSIGQGYGYTF.

The rearrangement joins TRBV6-5 to TRBJ2-3; 7 bases align to TRBD2. There are 15 residues in the CDR3. V shed 6 bases and J 4 bases; nucleotides not matched to a gene: 10. Germline CDR1 reads MNHEY; CDR2 reads SVGAGI. The CDR3 DNA is TGTGCCAGCAGACGGGACTACCGCGTCCCAGATACGCAGTATTTT. Translation gives CASRRDYRVPDTQYF.